These 12 T cell receptor beta chains originate from one sample sequenced in a study of tumor and adjacent non-tumor tissue in lung cancer. A modified ARM-PCR protocol with three rounds of nested PCR amplified TCRbeta. TCRdb re-analysed the multiplex PCR reads in MiXCR, keeping a single row per CDR3 protein. The sample contains roughly 81,000 distinct CDR3 sequences, nearly 70% of which appear only once. This sample's RNA came from whole unsorted tissue. What was sequenced was lung tumor tissue. These receptors were taken from a woman between 65 and 79 years old with non-small cell lung cancer.

For this clonotype: This may arise from a read error, as a much more abundant clone is one base away. The rearrangement uses TRBV28 and TRBJ2-1; 8 nucleotides align to TRBD2. Germline V gene lookup returns CDR1 MDHEN and CDR2 SYDVKM. This CDR3 comprises 16 residues. CDR3 nucleotide sequence: TGTGCCAGCAGTTTAAGGTCGGGAGGGCCCTACATTGAGCAGTTCTTC. As protein: CASSLRSGGPYIEQFF.

This clonotype showed up many times. The V gene is TRBV7-8, the J gene TRBJ2-3; D gene ambiguous. Trimming shortened V by 1 base and J by 0 bases, and 5 bases separated the two germline ends. The V gene's germline CDR1 is SGHVS and CDR2 FQNEAQ. CDR3 length: 14 amino acids. The CDR3 sequence: CASSLEASTDTQYF. The CDR3 DNA is TGTGCCAGCAGCTTAGAAGCTAGCACAGATACGCAGTATTTT.

Note on this clonotype: Sequence at one end of the junction differs from germline and may be a read error. The rearrangement uses TRBV6-5 and TRBJ2-7; tentatively, D is TRBD2 (6 bases). Germline CDR1 is MNHEY and CDR2 is SVGAGI. The CDR3 is made up of 15 amino acids. In nucleotides, the CDR3 is TGTGCTGGCACCACGCAAGTGGAGGGACCCTACGAACAGTACTTC. It encodes CAGTTQVEGPYEQYF.

In regard to this clonotype: At one end the junction does not follow the germline gene, possibly because of a read error. The chain uses TRBV20-1 and TRBJ2-1; 11 nucleotides align to TRBD2. Germline assignment: CDR1 DFQATT and CDR2 SNEGSKA (reference sequence). The CDR3 contains 14 residues. The CDR3 coding sequence is TGCGGTGCCGTTAGCGGGAGGGAATTCAATGAGCGGTTCTTC. Its translation is CGAVSGREFNERFF.

This clonotype was picked up one time. A read error is possible here, since a much larger clone lies one base away. This chain joins TRBV10-3 and TRBJ2-3; perhaps TRBD2 as D (5 bases). V dropped 5 bases and J dropped 2 bases, with 14 bases sitting between them. CDR1 ENHRY and CDR2 SYGVKD come from the germline V gene. This CDR3 contains 15 residues. The CDR3 coding sequence is TGTGCCATCAGTAGGACTCTCGAGGCCACAGATACGCAGTATTTT. Its protein product is CAISRTLEATDTQYF.

The gene calls are TRBV6-5 and TRBJ2-7; a weak D match, TRBD2 (5 bases). This CDR3 comprises 12 residues. The ends were cut back, 11 bases at V and 10 bases at J, with 21 bases in the middle. Germline CDR1 is MNHEY and CDR2 is SVGAGI. The CDR3 sequence: CAAGKVTYGQYF. The CDR3 nucleotides read TGTGCCGCCGGGAAGGTAACCTACGGACAGTACTTC.

As concerns this clonotype: Without the conserved terminal phenylalanine or tryptophan, this CDR3 likely stems from a read error. The chain carries TRBV6-5 and TRBJ1-1; maybe TRBD1 (5 bases). This CDR3 contains 16 residues. Germline V lookup: CDR1 MNHEY, CDR2 SVGAGI. With 2 bases removed from V and 4 bases from J, the gap between germline ends came to 17 bases. The CDR3, as DNA: TGTGCCAGCAGTTACCAAAGTGGACAAGCGAGCACTGAAGCTTTCCTT. Protein: CASSYQSGQASTEAFL.

This clonotype was picked up many times. The V and J genes are TRBV6-5 and TRBJ2-1; D call uncertain. The V gene lost 8 bases and the J gene lost 0 bases, with 11 bases spanning the gap. This CDR3 is 14 amino acids long. CDR1 MNHEY and CDR2 SVGAGI come from the germline V gene. This CDR3 reads CASGTDSSYNEQFF. The CDR3 DNA follows: TGTGCCAGCGGAACGGATAGCTCCTACAATGAGCAGTTCTTC.

This clonotype was counted ten times or more. The chain combines TRBV13 with TRBJ2-3, with 11 bases fitting TRBD2. V shed 0 bases and J 3 bases; nucleotides not matched to a gene: 8. Looked up from germline, CDR1 is PRHDT and CDR2 is FYEKMQ (reference sequence). The CDR3 runs to 18 residues. CDR3 loop: CASSLGVVAGGPTDTQYF. The DNA of the CDR3 is TGTGCCAGCAGCTTAGGAGTCGTAGCGGGAGGGCCGACAGATACGCAGTATTTT. The full variable domain, completed using reference TRBV13 and TRBJ2-3, is AAGVIQSPRHLIKEKRETATLKCYPIPRHDTVYWYQQGPGQDPQFLISFYEKMQSDKGSIPDRFSAQQFSDYHSELNMSSLELGDSALYFCASSLGVVAGGPTDTQYFGPGTRLTVL.

This clonotype was recorded at least ten times. The chain recombines TRBV7-3 with TRBJ2-3, with 10 bases lining up with TRBD1. Looked up from germline, CDR1 is SGHTA and CDR2 is FQGTGA. The CDR3 has 15 amino acids. After removal of 0 bases from V and 5 bases from J, the junction contained 2 bases not matched to a gene. In nucleotides, the CDR3 is TGTGCCAGCAGCTTAACGGGACAGGGGATAGATACGCAGTATTTT. Amino acids: CASSLTGQGIDTQYF.

Points on this clonotype: The junction and the germline gene differ at one end; a read error may be behind it. This chain links TRBV20-1 with TRBJ2-7, with TRBD2 matching over 8 bases. Germline assignment: CDR1 DFQATT and CDR2 SNEGSKA (reference sequence). This CDR3 contains 14 residues. The CDR3 here is CNAIPAGAPYEQYF. The CDR3 nucleotides are TGCAATGCTATCCCAGCGGGAGCTCCCTACGAGCAATACTTC.

To note about this clonotype: The junction does not match germline at one end; this may be a read error. The chain joins TRBV13 to TRBJ1-6; no definite D call. From germline, CDR1 is PRHDT and CDR2 FYEKMQ (reference sequence). This CDR3 spans 12 amino acids. The CDR3: CASSSPQAPLLF. DNA for the CDR3: TGTGCCAGCAGCAGCCCCCAGGCACCCCTCCTCTTC.